This passage covers 10 T cell receptor beta chains from one sample sequenced in a study of blood T cell repertoires in COVID-19. Sequenced by immunoSEQ multiplex PCR; TCRdb stores in-frame clones only, minus some. The table shows 65,000 to 80,000 clones, with more than 80% occurring only once. Sequenced: peripheral blood. Source of these receptors: a human donor in a cohort sampled during active COVID-19.

This clone was found a few times. J is TRBJ1-5 and V is TRBV6-1; possibly TRBD1 for D (6 bases). The V gene's germline CDR1 is MNHNS and CDR2 SASEGT. The length of the CDR3 is 13 residues. Trimming shortened V by 2 bases and J by 5 bases, and 7 bases separated the two germline ends. The CDR3 is CASSETGYQPQHF. In DNA form, the CDR3 reads TGTGCCAGCAGTGAAACAGGGTATCAGCCCCAGCATTTT.

V usage is TRBV29-1 and J usage is TRBJ1-6, with TRBD1 as a possible D gene (6 bases). The germline V and J ends were trimmed by 5 bases and 4 bases, with 9 bases remaining between them. The CDR3 contains 13 residues. Per the germline V gene, CDR1 is SQVTM and CDR2 is ANQGSEA. Here the CDR3 reads CSVRDNYNSPLHF. As DNA, the CDR3 is TGCAGCGTTCGGGACAATTATAATTCACCCCTCCACTTT.

V is TRBV3-1 (or the pseudogene TRBV3-2) and J is TRBJ1-4, with 7 bases lining up with TRBD1. Per germline, CDR1 LGHDT and CDR2 YNNKEL (reference sequence). This CDR3 is 19 amino acids long. V lost 3 bases, J lost 0 bases, and 13 bases stayed unmatched. CDR3 protein: CASSQFGYEGTATNEKLFF. The CDR3 DNA reads as TGTGCCAGCAGCCAGTTCGGTTATGAGGGGACAGCAACTAATGAAAAACTGTTTTTT.

This chain uses TRBV3-1 (or the pseudogene TRBV3-2) with TRBJ2-1, with D perhaps matching TRBD2 (6 bases). The ends were cut back, 4 bases at V and 6 bases at J, with 13 bases in the middle. The CDR3 is 14 residues long. Germline-derived CDR1 and CDR2 are LGHDT and YNNKEL (reference sequence). CDR3 loop: CASSPRGSGNEQFF. Written as DNA, the CDR3 is TGTGCCAGCAGCCCGCGTGGTAGCGGCAATGAGCAGTTCTTC.

The chain uses TRBV28 and TRBJ1-2; tentatively, D is TRBD1 (6 bases). Per germline, CDR1 MDHEN and CDR2 SYDVKM. V was shortened by 6 bases and J by 4 bases, with 21 bases between the two germline ends. This CDR3 contains 16 residues. The CDR3 reads CASSLSSDRSTYGYTF. CDR3 coding DNA: TGTGCCAGCAGCCTCTCTTCCGACAGGAGCACCTATGGCTACACCTTC.

The chain is built from TRBV5-4 and TRBJ2-6, with 8 positions matching TRBD1. The CDR3 is 16 residues long. Germline V gene data show CDR1 as SGHNT and CDR2 as YYREEE (reference sequence). The ends lost 3 bases at V and 2 bases at J; junction bases unmatched: 4. The CDR3 region is CASSSGGFAGANVLTF. The DNA of the CDR3 is TGTGCCAGCAGCTCAGGGGGCTTTGCTGGGGCCAACGTCCTGACTTTC.

This clone came up once. V usage is TRBV28 and J usage is TRBJ1-4; 7 nucleotides match TRBD1. The ends lost 5 bases at V and 7 bases at J; junction bases unmatched: 10. The CDR3 sequence is 15 residues long. Germline V CDR1 and CDR2: MDHEN, SYDVKM. The CDR3 DNA is TGTGCCAGCAGTACGAACAGGGGATCGAGTGAAAAACTGTTTTTT. Its translation: CASSTNRGSSEKLFF.

This chain links TRBV3-1 (or the pseudogene TRBV3-2) with TRBJ1-3; TRBD1 might be the D (5 bases). In germline, CDR1 is LGHDT, CDR2 YNNKEL (reference sequence). The CDR3 extends over 15 amino acids. Trimming stripped 6 bases from V and 0 bases from J, with 12 bases between. The CDR3 region is CASRPTGNSGNTIYF. The DNA for the CDR3 is TGTGCCAGCAGGCCTACAGGCAACTCTGGAAACACCATATATTTT.

The rearrangement uses TRBV6-6 and TRBJ2-7, with 10 bases lining up with TRBD2. Germline CDR1 MNHNY, CDR2 SVGAGI (reference sequence). This CDR3 comprises 14 residues. Trimming at V came to 5 bases and at J to 3 bases, leaving 4 bases not matched to a gene. CDR3 protein: CASSVGLAFYEQYF. The CDR3 bases are TGTGCCAGCAGTGTGGGACTAGCGTTCTACGAGCAGTACTTC.

The chain is built from TRBV11-2 and TRBJ2-5; possibly TRBD2 for D (6 bases). From germline, CDR1 is SGHAT and CDR2 FQNNGV. Trimming took 5 bases from V and 0 from J, leaving 13 bases between them. This CDR3 spans 15 amino acids. The CDR3 DNA is TGTGCCAGCAGCCCTTGGGGGGAGAACCAAGAGACCCAGTACTTC. The encoded protein is CASSPWGENQETQYF.